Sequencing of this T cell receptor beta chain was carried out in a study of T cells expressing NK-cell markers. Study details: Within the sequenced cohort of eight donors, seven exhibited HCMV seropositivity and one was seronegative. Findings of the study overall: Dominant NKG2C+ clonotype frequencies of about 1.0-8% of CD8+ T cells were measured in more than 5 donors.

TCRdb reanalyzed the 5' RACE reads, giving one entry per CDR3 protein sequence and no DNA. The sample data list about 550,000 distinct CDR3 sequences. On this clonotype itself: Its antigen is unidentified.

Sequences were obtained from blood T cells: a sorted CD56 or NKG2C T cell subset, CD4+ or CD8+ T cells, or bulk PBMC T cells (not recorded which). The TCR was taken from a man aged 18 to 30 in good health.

CDR3 amino acids: CSAPRDSSGSDTQYF. This chain uses TRBV20-1 with TRBJ2-3; the TCRdb call, TRBD2, lacks DNA for checking. CDR1 and CDR2 (germline): DFQATT, SNEGSKA (reference sequence). The CDR3 runs to 15 residues.